The text below deals with one T cell receptor (beta chain). Compared with germline, one end of the junction differs, possibly owing to a read error. RNA transcripts served as the template for amplifying TCR beta CDR3 regions. RT-PCR in the first round (using the HTBI primer set) targeted the TCR CDR3. TCRdb processed the multiplex PCR reads anew with MiXCR; each CDR3 protein has one entry. The top ten clones hold over 45% of a sample with around 190,000 distinct CDR3 sequences, around a sixth of them seen once. These data are taken from a study of T cells in Graves' hyperthyroidism and ophthalmopathy. Germline CDR1 is SGHNT and CDR2 is YYREEE (reference sequence). CDR3 length: 17 amino acids.

The receptor was isolated from a woman aged 45 to 65 with Graves' hyperthyroidism. Sequenced input: blood. The J gene is TRBJ2-7, the V gene TRBV5-4; D tentatively reads TRBD1 or TRBD2 (5 bases each). The CDR3 protein is CASSLAAGTKGMYEQCF. The CDR3 coding sequence is TGCGCCAGCAGCCTGGCCGCCGGGACGAAGGGGATGTACGAGCAGTGCTTC.